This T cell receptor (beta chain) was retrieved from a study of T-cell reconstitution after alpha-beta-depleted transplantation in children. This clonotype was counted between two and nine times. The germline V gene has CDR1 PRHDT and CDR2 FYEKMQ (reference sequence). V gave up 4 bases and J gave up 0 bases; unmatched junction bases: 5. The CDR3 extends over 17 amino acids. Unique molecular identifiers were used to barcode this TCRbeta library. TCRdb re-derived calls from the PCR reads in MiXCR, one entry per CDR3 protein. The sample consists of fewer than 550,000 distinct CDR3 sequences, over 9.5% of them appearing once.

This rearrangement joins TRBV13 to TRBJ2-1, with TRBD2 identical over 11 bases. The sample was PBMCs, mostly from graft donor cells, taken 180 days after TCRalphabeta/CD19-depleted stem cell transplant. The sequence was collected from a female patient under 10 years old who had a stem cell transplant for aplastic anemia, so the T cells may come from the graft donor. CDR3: CASSSSGRRSSYNEQFF. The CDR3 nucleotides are TGTGCCAGCAGCTCTAGCGGGAGGCGTAGCTCCTACAATGAGCAGTTCTTC.